This T cell receptor beta chain derives from a study of radiotherapy plus CTLA-4 blockade in lung cancer. As concerns this clone: The target antigen is unknown.

Points from the study as a whole: Following radiotherapy plus ipilimumab, tumor-derived TCR clones expanded in the blood.

The CDR3 length is 15 residues. The germline CDR1 and CDR2 sequences are SNHLY and FYNNEI. Trimming stripped 1 base from V and 0 bases from J, with 7 bases between. TCRdb's table, derived via immunoSEQ multiplex PCR, lists solely in-frame clones and lacks some. The sample lists more than 75,000 clones; 70% to 90% were seen once. The sequencing used peripheral blood, collected from a patient treated with radiotherapy plus ipilimumab. The receptor was isolated from a human donor with non-small cell lung cancer who had stable disease on radiotherapy plus ipilimumab. The chain combines TRBV2 with TRBJ1-5; a possible D gene is TRBD1 (5 bases). Here the CDR3 reads CASSEGTISNQPQHF. CDR3 DNA sequence: TGTGCCAGCAGTGAAGGGACAATTAGCAATCAGCCCCAGCATTTT.